This T cell receptor beta chain comes out of a study of shared clonotypes between healthy human individuals. Across the study: Per donor, CD8 memory used one plate, CD8 naive used two, CD4 memory used three and CD4 naive used three.

The CDR3 is 16 residues long. Germline loops: CDR1 SGHTA, CDR2 FQGNSA. V shed 0 bases and J shed 5 bases, with 16 bases lying between them. Using immunoSEQ multiplex PCR, the repertoire was profiled, and TCRdb retains in-frame clones only, with some absent. The sample lists about 1 million clones, about 75% occurring once. Sequenced: memory CD4+ T cells sorted from blood. Subset here: CD45RA-negative fraction. This TCR came from a young man in good health. The chain recombines TRBV7-2 with TRBJ1-1; maybe TRBD1 (5 bases). Written as DNA, the CDR3 is TGTGCCAGCAGCTTAGCCACAGGTCCTCTAAAGACTGAAGCTTTCTTT. It specifies CASSLATGPLKTEAFF.